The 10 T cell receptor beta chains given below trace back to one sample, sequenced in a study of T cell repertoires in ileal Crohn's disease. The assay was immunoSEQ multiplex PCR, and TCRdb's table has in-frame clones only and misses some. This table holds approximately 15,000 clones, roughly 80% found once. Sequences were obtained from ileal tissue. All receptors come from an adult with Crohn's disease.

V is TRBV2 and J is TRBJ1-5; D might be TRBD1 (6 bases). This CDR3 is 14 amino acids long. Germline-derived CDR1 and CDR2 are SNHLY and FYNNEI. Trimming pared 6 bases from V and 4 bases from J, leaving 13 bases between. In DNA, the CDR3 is TGTGCCAGCAGCGATAGGACAGTTAATCAGCCCCAGCATTTT. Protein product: CASSDRTVNQPQHF.

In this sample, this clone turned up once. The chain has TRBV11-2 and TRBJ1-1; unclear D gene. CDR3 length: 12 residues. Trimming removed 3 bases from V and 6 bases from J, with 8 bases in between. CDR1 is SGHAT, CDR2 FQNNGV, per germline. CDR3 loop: CASSFLGAEAFF. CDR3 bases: TGTGCCAGCAGCTTCCTGGGAGCTGAAGCTTTCTTT.

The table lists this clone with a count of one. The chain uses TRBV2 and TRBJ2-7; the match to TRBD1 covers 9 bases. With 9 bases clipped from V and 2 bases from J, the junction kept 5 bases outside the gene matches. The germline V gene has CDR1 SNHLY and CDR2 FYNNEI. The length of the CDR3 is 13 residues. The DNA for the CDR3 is TGTGCCAGAGGGACAGGGAATGCCTACGAGCAGTACTTC. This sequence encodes CARGTGNAYEQYF.

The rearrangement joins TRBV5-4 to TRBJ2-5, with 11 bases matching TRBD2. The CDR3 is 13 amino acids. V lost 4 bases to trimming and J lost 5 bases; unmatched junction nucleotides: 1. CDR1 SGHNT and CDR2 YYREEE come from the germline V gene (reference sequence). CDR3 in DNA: TGTGCCAGCAGCACTAGCGGGAGTGAGACCCAGTACTTC. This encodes CASSTSGSETQYF.

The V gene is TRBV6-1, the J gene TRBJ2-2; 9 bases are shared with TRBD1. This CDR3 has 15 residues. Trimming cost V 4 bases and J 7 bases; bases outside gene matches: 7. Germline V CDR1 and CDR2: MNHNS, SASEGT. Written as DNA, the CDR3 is TGTGCCAGCAGTGCCACAGGGGGCAGTATCGGGGAGCTGTTTTTT. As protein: CASSATGGSIGELFF.

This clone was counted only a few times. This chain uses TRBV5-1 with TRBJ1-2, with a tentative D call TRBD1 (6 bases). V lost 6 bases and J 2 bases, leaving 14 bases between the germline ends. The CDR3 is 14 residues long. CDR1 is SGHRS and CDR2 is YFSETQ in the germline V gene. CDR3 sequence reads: CASTHKTGNYGYTF. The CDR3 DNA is TGCGCCAGCACCCATAAAACAGGGAACTATGGCTACACCTTC.

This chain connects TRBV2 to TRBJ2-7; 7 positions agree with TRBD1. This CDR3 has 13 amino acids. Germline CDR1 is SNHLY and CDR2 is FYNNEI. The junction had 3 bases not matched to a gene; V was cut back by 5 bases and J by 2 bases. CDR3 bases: TGTGCCAGCAGTACTGGGACAGCCTACGAGCAGTACTTC. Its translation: CASSTGTAYEQYF. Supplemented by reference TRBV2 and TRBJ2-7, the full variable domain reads EPEVTQTPSHQVTQMGQEVILRCVPISNHLYFYWYRQILGQKVEFLVSFYNNEISEKSEIFDDQFSVERPDGSNFTLKIRSTKLEDSAMYFCASSTGTAYEQYFGPGTRLTVT.

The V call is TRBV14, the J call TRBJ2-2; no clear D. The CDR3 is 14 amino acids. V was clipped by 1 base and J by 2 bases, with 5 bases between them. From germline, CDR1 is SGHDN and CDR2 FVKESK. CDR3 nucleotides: TGTGCCAGCAGCCAAGGTGGCAACACCGGGGAGCTGTTTTTT. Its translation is CASSQGGNTGELFF.

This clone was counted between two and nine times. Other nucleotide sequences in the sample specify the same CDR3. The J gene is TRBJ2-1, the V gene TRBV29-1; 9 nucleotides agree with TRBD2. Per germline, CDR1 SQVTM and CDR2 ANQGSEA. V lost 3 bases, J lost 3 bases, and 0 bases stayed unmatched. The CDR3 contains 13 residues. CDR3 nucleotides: TGCAGCGTTGAGCGGGGGGGCTACAATGAGCAGTTCTTC. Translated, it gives CSVERGGYNEQFF.

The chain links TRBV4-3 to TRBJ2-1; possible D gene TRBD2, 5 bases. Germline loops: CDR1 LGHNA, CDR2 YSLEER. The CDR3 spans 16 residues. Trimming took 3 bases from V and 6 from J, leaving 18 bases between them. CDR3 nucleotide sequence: TGCGCCAGCAGCCAGCTCGACTATCCAGTTTTCAATGAGCAGTTCTTC. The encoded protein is CASSQLDYPVFNEQFF.